The rows below give T cell receptor beta chains drawn from one sample of a study of cytomegalovirus exposure and HLA in healthy donors. The repertoire was sequenced with immunoSEQ multiplex PCR; TCRdb's copy has only in-frame clones and lacks some. The table shows about 59,000 clones, with roughly 83% occurring only once. Source material: PBMCs. The receptors stem from a human donor in good health. Each CDR3 is given with its conserved first and last residue. A D gene is named only where the DNA matches it firmly. Rows give clone size only sometimes, using once, few, many, or a class for an expanded clone.

>TRBJ2-7|TRBV27|NA|NA
TGTGCCAGCAGTCGGGTAGGGCAGGGATCCTACGAGCAGTACTTC
CASSRVGQGSYEQYF
>TRBJ1-1|TRBV28|NA|few
TGTGCCAGCAGTTTCCCCCACACAGGGTTACTAAGAGCTTTCTTT
CASSFPHTGLLRAFF
>TRBJ2-7|TRBV7-8|TRBD1|few
TGTGCCAGCAGCCCCGGGAGGACAGGGGCCTACGAGCAGTACTTC
CASSPGRTGAYEQYF
>TRBJ2-5|TRBV10-1|TRBD1|NA
TGCGCCAGCGATAGGACAGGGGGGCGAGAGACCCAGTACTTC
CASDRTGGRETQYF
>TRBJ2-1|TRBV5-6|NA|NA
TGTGCCAGCAGCTCGTTGTTTTCGGGGTTAGGCGGCAATGAGCAGTTCTTC
CASSSLFSGLGGNEQFF
>TRBJ2-4|TRBV27|NA|NA
TGTGCCAGCAGTCCGACAGAACTAGCCAAAAACATTCAGTACTTC
CASSPTELAKNIQYF
>TRBJ2-2|TRBV28|TRBD2|NA
TGTGCCAGCAGTCTACCCCCGAGCGGGAAGGGGGAGCTGTTTTTT
CASSLPPSGKGELFF
>TRBJ2-5|TRBV9|NA|NA
TGTGCCAGCAGCCTAAGGGGTTTCCAAGAGACCCAGTACTTC
CASSLRGFQETQYF
>TRBJ1-6|TRBV4-3|NA|NA
TGCGCCAGCAGCCAAGCCTACTTTGGGAGCTCCTATAATTCACCCCTCCACTTT
CASSQAYFGSSYNSPLHF
>TRBJ2-1|TRBV11-2|TRBD1|NA
TGTGCCAGCAGCCTCGGACAGGGCAATGAGCAGTTCTTC
CASSLGQGNEQFF
>TRBJ2-1|TRBV7-9|TRBD2|once
TGTGCCAGCAGCTCTCCGGGACTAGCGGGCAATGAGCAGTTCTTC
CASSSPGLAGNEQFF
>TRBJ2-3|TRBV7-3|TRBD2|few
TGTGCCAGCAGCCTCACGGGACTAGCGGGGGGGAACGCGAATACGCAGTATTTT
CASSLTGLAGGNANTQYF
>TRBJ2-7|TRBV18|NA|NA
TGTGCCAGCTCACGTGGACTGCCCGGGAACGAGCAGTACTTC
CASSRGLPGNEQYF
>TRBJ1-1|TRBV19|TRBD1|NA
TGTGCCAGTAGCAATATGGACAGGGGAACTGAAGCTTTCTTT
CASSNMDRGTEAFF
>TRBJ2-3|TRBV5-1|TRBD2|NA
TGCGCCAGCAGCTTGTGGACTAGCGGCAACGCAGATACGCAGTATTTT
CASSLWTSGNADTQYF
>TRBJ1-4|TRBV28|TRBD1|NA
TGTGCCAGCAGCACTACCTCAGGGGGTGGCGAAAAACTGTTTTTT
CASSTTSGGGEKLFF